Listed here are 9 T cell receptor beta chains from one sample, sequenced in a study of blood T cell repertoires in COVID-19 (dated by TCRdb to the early 2020s). Library preparation used the immunoSEQ multiplex PCR assay. TCRdb provides this immuneACCESS table in a form limited to in-frame rearrangements. Some clones are lacking; in checked studies, under half of them reflect an unresolved V gene, and why the rest are absent is not known. Present in this sample are approximately 220,000 clones, roughly 90% of which were seen just once. About 4% of the sample rests with the top ten. The specimen was PBMCs or T cells enriched from blood (not recorded which). These receptors were collected from a woman aged 25 to 45 who had been exposed to COVID-19.

The chain carries TRBV7-2 and TRBJ1-5, with 7 positions matching TRBD1. V lost 1 base, J lost 5 bases, and 14 bases stayed unmatched. The CDR3 covers 18 residues. Germline CDR1 is SGHTA and CDR2 is FQGNSA. CDR3 DNA sequence: TGTGCCAGCAGCTTAGGACTGAAGAGGGGGCGCGGGGATCAGCCCCAGCATTTT. This translates into CASSLGLKRGRGDQPQHF.

This clone was found once. The chain has TRBV3-1 (or the pseudogene TRBV3-2) and TRBJ2-3; 9 bases are a match to TRBD2. The CDR3 runs to 17 residues. Germline-derived CDR1 and CDR2 are LGHDT and YNNKEL (reference sequence). Losses at the gene ends were 0 bases for V and 5 bases for J; bases not matched to a gene: 9. The CDR3 nucleotides are TGTGCCAGCAGCCAAGACGATGCTAGCGGGGAGGGAGATACGCAGTATTTT. Translated: CASSQDDASGEGDTQYF.

V is TRBV12-3 or TRBV12-4 and J is TRBJ1-1; 8 positions agree with TRBD1. Trimming cost V 5 bases and J 10 bases; bases outside gene matches: 6. The CDR3 is 12 residues long. In nucleotides, the CDR3 is TGTGCCAGCAGTACCGGACAGGGATCAGCTTTCTTT. Amino acid sequence: CASSTGQGSAFF.

CDR3: CASSKGDTGNTIYF. CDR3 in DNA: TGTGCCAGTAGTAAAGGGGATACTGGAAACACCATATATTTT. The chain employs TRBV19 and TRBJ1-3; tentative D call: TRBD1 (5 bases). This CDR3 has 14 amino acids. V lost 4 bases and J lost 2, with 9 bases in between. Germline V gene data show CDR1 as LNHDA and CDR2 as SQIVND (reference sequence).

The gene calls are TRBV6-5 and TRBJ2-2, with 11 bases aligning to TRBD2. This CDR3 comprises 15 residues. The ends lost 3 bases at V and 11 bases at J; junction bases unmatched: 8. Germline values: CDR1 MNHEY, CDR2 SVGAGI. DNA of the CDR3: TGTGCCAGCAGTTATGCTGCTAGCGGGGGGCTCGAGCTGTTTTTT. Protein: CASSYAASGGLELFF.

The chain employs TRBV27 and TRBJ2-5, with D tentatively TRBD1 (6 bases). CDR1 is MNHEY, CDR2 SMNVEV, per germline (reference sequence). The CDR3 length is 15 residues. Trimming took off 3 bases at V and 3 bases at J, with 14 bases between the two ends. Written as DNA, the CDR3 is TGTGCCAGCAGTTTCGTCGGGACAACTAAAGAGACCCAGTACTTC. Translating gives CASSFVGTTKETQYF.

The CDR3 sequence is CATSRDEGYNSPLHF. CDR3 nucleotides: TGTGCCACCAGCAGAGATGAGGGTTACAATTCACCCCTCCACTTT. J is TRBJ1-6 and V is TRBV15; D call uncertain. The CDR3 length is 15 residues. The ends were cut back, 0 bases at V and 7 bases at J, with 10 bases in the middle. CDR1 and CDR2 (germline): LNHNV, YYDKDF (reference sequence). The complete variable domain, with remaining parts taken from reference TRBV15 and TRBJ1-6, reads DAMVIQNPRYQVTQFGKPVTLSCSQTLNHNVMYWYQQKSSQAPKLLFHYYDKDFNNEADTPDNFQSRRPNTSFCFLDIRSPGLGDTAMYLCATSRDEGYNSPLHFGNGTRLTVT.

The chain has TRBV6-1 and TRBJ1-2; D is ambiguous. CDR3 length equals 15 residues. Germline lookup yields CDR1 MNHNS and CDR2 SASEGT. V was trimmed by 1 base and J by 0 bases, leaving 9 bases between them. The CDR3 DNA sequence: TGTGCCAGCAGTGAAGTTCAGCTAGCTAACTATGGCTACACCTTC. Translating gives CASSEVQLANYGYTF.

V is TRBV19 and J is TRBJ1-2; D gene uncertain. V lost 7 bases and J 3 bases, leaving 21 bases between the germline ends. CDR1 and CDR2 (germline): LNHDA, SQIVND (reference sequence). CDR3 length equals 16 residues. This CDR3 is CASTSIMADSYYGYTF. CDR3 sequence (DNA): TGTGCCAGTACTAGCATTATGGCAGATTCGTACTATGGCTACACCTTC. Full variable domain (remainder filled in from reference TRBV19 and TRBJ1-2): DGGITQSPKYLFRKEGQNVTLSCEQNLNHDAMYWYRQDPGQGLRLIYYSQIVNDFQKGDIAEGYSVSREKKESFPLTVTSAQKNPTAFYLCASTSIMADSYYGYTFGSGTRLTVV.